This T cell receptor (beta chain) was profiled in a study of blood T cell repertoires in COVID-19. Germline CDR1 reads MNHNS; CDR2 reads SASEGT. V was clipped by 5 bases and J by 6 bases; unmatched bases: 7. This CDR3 is 15 amino acids long. Patients of the Seattle cohort, enrolled during active infection, were followed longitudinally. TCRdb's copy holds only in-frame clones and misses some; the assay was immunoSEQ multiplex PCR. This table holds under 400,000 clones, around 88% found once. This receptor was obtained from a woman under 40 with COVID-19, enrolled during active disease. V gene TRBV6-1 combines with J gene TRBJ1-2, with 12 bases that match TRBD1. The sequencing input was peripheral blood. The CDR3 bases are TGTGCCAGCAGTACCCTCGGGACAGGGGGCGATGGCTACACCTTC. Translated, it gives CASSTLGTGGDGYTF.